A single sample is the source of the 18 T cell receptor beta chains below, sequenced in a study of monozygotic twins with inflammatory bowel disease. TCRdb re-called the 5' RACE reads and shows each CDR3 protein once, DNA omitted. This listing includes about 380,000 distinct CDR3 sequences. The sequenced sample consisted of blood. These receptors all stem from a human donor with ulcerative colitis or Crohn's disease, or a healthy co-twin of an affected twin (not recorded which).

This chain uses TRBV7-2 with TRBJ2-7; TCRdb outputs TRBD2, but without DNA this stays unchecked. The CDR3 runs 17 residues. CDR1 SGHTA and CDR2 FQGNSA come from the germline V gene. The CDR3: CASSSSTGTSGGNEQYF.

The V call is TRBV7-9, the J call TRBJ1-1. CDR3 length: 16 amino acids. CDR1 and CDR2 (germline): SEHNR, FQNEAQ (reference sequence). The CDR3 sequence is CASSLVRTPGSTEAFF.

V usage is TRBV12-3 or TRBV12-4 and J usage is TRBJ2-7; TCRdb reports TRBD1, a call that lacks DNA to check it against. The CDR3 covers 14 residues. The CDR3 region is CASSNQTASYEQYF.

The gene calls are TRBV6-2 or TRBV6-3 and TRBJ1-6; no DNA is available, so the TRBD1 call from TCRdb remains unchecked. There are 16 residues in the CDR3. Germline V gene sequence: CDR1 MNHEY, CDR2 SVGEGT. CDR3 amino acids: CASSHPPGQYNSPLHF.

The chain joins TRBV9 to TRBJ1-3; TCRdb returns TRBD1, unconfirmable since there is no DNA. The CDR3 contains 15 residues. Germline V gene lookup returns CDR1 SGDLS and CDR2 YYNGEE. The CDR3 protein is CASSAQGEVGNTIYF.

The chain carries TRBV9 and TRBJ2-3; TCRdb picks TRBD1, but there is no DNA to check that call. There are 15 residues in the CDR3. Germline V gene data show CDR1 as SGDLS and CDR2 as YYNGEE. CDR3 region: CASRGTGSSTDTQYF.

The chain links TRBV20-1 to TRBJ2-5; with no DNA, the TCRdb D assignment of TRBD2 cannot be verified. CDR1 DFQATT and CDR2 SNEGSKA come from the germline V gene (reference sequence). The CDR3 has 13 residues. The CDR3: CSASLAGVGTQYF.

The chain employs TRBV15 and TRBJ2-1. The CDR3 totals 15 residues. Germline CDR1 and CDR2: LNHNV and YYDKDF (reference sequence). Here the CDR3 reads CATSRATGPYNEQFF.

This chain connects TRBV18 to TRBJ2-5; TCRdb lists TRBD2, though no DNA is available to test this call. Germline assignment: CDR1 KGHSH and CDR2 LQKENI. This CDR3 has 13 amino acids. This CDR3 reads CASSSGLAETQYF. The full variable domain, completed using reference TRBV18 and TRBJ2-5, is NAGVMQNPRHLVRRRGQEARLRCSPMKGHSHVYWYRQLPEEGLKFMVYLQKENIIDESGMPKERFSAEFPKEGPSILRIQQVVRGDSAAYFCASSSGLAETQYFGPGTRLLVL.

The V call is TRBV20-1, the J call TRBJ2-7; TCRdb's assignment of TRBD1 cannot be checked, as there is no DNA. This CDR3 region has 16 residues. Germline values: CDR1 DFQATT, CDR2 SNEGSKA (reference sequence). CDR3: CSARIVRGRTFNEQYF.

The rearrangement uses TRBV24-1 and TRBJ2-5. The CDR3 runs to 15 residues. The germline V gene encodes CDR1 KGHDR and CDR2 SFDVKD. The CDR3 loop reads CATSEAGRGSEAQYF.

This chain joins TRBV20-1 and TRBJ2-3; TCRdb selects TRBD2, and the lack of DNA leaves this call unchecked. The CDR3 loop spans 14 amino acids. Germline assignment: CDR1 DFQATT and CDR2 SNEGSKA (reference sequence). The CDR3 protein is CSASGGTYTDTQYF.

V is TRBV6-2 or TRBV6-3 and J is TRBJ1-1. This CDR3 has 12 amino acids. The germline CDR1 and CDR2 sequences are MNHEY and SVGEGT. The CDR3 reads CASSYQVTEAFF.

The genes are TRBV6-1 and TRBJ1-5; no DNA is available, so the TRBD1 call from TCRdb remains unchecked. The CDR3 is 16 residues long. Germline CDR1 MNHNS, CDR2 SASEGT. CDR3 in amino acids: CASRSNSRGSNQPQHF.

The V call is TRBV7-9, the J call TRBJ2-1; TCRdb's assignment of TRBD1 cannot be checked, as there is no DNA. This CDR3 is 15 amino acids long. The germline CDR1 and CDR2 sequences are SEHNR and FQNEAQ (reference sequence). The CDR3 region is CASRPPGQGRNEQFF.

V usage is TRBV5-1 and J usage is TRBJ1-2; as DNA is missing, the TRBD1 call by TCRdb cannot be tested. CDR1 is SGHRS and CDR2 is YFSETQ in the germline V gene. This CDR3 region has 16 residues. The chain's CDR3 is CASSSTAGQGAGGYTF.

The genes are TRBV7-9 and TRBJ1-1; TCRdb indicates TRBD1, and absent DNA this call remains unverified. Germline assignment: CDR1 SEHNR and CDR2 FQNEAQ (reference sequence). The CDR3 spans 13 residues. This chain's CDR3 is CASSFGTDYEAFF.

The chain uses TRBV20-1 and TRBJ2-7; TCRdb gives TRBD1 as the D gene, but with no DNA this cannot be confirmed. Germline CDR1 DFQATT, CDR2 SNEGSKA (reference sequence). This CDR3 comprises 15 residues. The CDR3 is CSAAGSGDPQGGQYF.